What follows describes a single T cell receptor beta chain. Antigen specificity is unknown. The sample comes from a study of T cells in localized non-small cell lung cancer. Study-level results: Those with higher blood T cell density had longer overall survival.

Data came from immunoSEQ multiplex PCR; TCRdb stores just in-frame clones and leaves some out. This table has approximately 1,400 clones, about 25% appearing once. This sample comprised lung tumor tissue, obtained before any cancer treatment. The origin of this receptor is a man aged 40 to 69 with stage II lung adenocarcinoma.

This chain's CDR3 is CASSEAVGQKYEQYF. DNA for the CDR3: TGTGCCAGCAGTGAAGCGGTGGGGCAAAAGTACGAGCAGTACTTC. This chain uses TRBV2 with TRBJ2-7, with D possibly matching TRBD1 (5 bases). V was trimmed by 0 bases and J by 4 bases, leaving 13 bases between them. From germline, CDR1 is SNHLY and CDR2 FYNNEI. This CDR3 spans 15 amino acids.